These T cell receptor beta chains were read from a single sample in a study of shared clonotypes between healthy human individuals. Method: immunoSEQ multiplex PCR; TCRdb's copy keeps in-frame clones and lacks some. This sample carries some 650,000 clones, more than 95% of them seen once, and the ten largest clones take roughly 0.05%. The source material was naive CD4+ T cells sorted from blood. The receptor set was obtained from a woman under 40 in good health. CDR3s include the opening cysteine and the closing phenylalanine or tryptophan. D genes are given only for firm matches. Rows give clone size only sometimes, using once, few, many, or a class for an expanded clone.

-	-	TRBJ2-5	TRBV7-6	TGTGCCAGCAGCTTAGCTGGTTTGTCAGGGAGAGAGACCCAGTACTTC	CASSLAGLSGRETQYF
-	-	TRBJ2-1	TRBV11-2	TGTGCCAGCAGCTTAGATTTTCCCAATGAGCAGTTCTTC	CASSLDFPNEQFF
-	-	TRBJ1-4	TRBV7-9	TGTGCCAGTCAGCGAGGGCGGGATGAAAAACTGTTTTTT	CASQRGRDEKLFF
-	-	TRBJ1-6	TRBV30	TGTGCCGGGGGGGGGCATTCACCCCTCCACTTT	CAGGGHSPLHF
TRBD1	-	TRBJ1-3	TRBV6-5	TGTGCCAGCAGTTCCGACAGGGTTTTTGGAAACACCATATATTTT	CASSSDRVFGNTIYF
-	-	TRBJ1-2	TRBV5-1	TGCGCCAGCAGCGATTCGGACGGGGGCTATGGCTACACCTTC	CASSDSDGGYGYTF
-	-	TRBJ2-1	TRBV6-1	TGTGCCAGCAATTTACCGGGACTCACAAGGAATGAGCAGTTCTTC	CASNLPGLTRNEQFF
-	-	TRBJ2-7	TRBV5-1	TGCGCCAGCAGCTTGGCCGGGAGCAGCTACGAGCAGTACTTC	CASSLAGSSYEQYF
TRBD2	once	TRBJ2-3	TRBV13	TGTGCCAGCAGAGACCAACTAGCGGGGGCAAGAGATACGCAGTATTTT	CASRDQLAGARDTQYF
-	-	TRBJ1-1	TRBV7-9	TGTGCCAGCACGGCGACGGTGAACACTGAAGCTTTCTTT	CASTATVNTEAFF
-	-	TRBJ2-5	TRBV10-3	TGTGCCACCCGGGCCCCGGGAGTACAGTACTTC	CATRAPGVQYF
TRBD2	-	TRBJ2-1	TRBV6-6	TGTGCCAGCAGTAATCTAGCGGGTGGATACAATGAGCAGTTCTTC	CASSNLAGGYNEQFF
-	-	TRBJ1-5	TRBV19	TGTGCCAGTAGTATAGGACAGCATTATCAGCCCCAGCATTTT	CASSIGQHYQPQHF
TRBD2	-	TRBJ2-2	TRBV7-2	TGTGCCAGCAGCCCCCTGTCGGGGGGCACCGGGGAGCTGTTTTTT	CASSPLSGGTGELFF
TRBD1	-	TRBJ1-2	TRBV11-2	TGTGCCAGCAGCTTAAGCCGGACAGGTCATGGCTACACCTTC	CASSLSRTGHGYTF
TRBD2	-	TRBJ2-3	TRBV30	TGTGCCTGGAGTCCTAGCGGGAGGGCTTCGGGTACGCAGTATTTT	CAWSPSGRASGTQYF
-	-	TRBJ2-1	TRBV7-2	TGTGCCAGCAGCTTACGACAGCCGCGAGGGGGTGAGCAGTTCTTC	CASSLRQPRGGEQFF
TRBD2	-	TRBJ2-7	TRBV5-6	TGTGCCAGCAGCTTGTTAGCGGGAGACCCCTACGAGCAGTACTTC	CASSLLAGDPYEQYF
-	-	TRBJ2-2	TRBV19	TGTGCCAGTAGTGCGCTAGCGTTTCTACCGGCAACCGGGGAGCTGTTTTTT	CASSALAFLPATGELFF
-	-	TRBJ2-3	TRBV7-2	TGTGCCAGCAGCTCCTTAGCCACAATCGGACTCACAGATACGCAGTATTTT	CASSSLATIGLTDTQYF
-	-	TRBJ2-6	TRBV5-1	TGCGCCAGCAGCTCCCTCGGGGTCGTTGATGGGGCCAACGTCCTGACTTTC	CASSSLGVVDGANVLTF
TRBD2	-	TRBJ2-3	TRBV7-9	TGTGCCAGCAGCTCCGCTAGCGGGAGGGCCACAGATACGCAGTATTTT	CASSSASGRATDTQYF
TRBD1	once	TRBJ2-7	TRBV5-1	TGCGCCAGCAGCTACGGGGACAGGGGGTACGAGCAGTACTTC	CASSYGDRGYEQYF
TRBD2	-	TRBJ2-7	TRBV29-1	TGCAGCGTTGAGCCTGCGCGGGAGGGATCCTACGAGCAGTACTTC	CSVEPAREGSYEQYF
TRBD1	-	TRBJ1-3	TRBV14	TGTGCCAGCAGTCGTCTTTGGGACAGGGGACTTTCTGGAAACACCATATATTTT	CASSRLWDRGLSGNTIYF
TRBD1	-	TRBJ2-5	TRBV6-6	TGTGCCAGCAGTCGGGACAGGCGGGAGACCCAGTACTTC	CASSRDRRETQYF
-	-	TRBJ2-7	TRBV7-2	TGTGCCAGCAGGCTTACAGGGATCTACGAGCAGTACTTC	CASRLTGIYEQYF
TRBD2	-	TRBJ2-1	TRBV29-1	TGCAGCCTCTCTGCCCATCTAGCGGGAGCTCGCAATGAGCAGTTCTTC	CSLSAHLAGARNEQFF
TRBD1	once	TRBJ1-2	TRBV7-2	TGTGCCAGCAGCCCTCCCGGGACAGATAACTATGGCTACACCTTC	CASSPPGTDNYGYTF
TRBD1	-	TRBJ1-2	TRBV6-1	TGTGCCAGCAGTAAGGACAGGGACGGGTATGGCTACACCTTC	CASSKDRDGYGYTF
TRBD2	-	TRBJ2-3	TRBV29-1	TGCAGCGTTCGTGCTAGCGGGAAGGTAGATACGCAGTATTTT	CSVRASGKVDTQYF
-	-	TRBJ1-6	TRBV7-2	TGTGCCAGCAGCTTAGCGAGTGTTTCACCCCTCCACTTT	CASSLASVSPLHF
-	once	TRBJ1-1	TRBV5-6	TGTGCCAGCAGCTTGTTAACTATGTTTGGGGCTTTCTTT	CASSLLTMFGAFF
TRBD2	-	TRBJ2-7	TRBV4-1	TGCGCCAGCAGCCAAGAAGCGGGGGGCTATTTCGGCGAGCAGTACTTC	CASSQEAGGYFGEQYF
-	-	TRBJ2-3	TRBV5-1	TGCGCCAGCAGCTTGGAGGCGGACATGGGTACGCAGTATTTT	CASSLEADMGTQYF
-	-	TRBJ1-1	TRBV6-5	TGTGCCAGCAGTTACTCGATATGGGCGGAAGCTTTCTTT	CASSYSIWAEAFF
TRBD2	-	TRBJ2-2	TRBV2	TGTGCCAGCAGTGTTCTAGCGGGAGGGCCAGGCGGGGAGCTGTTTTTT	CASSVLAGGPGGELFF
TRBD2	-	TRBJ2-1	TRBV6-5	TGTGCCAGCAGGACGGGACTAGCGGGAGATGAGCAGTTCTTC	CASRTGLAGDEQFF
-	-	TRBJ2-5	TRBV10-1	TGCGCCAGCAGCCCCGACCAAGAGACCCAGTACTTC	CASSPDQETQYF
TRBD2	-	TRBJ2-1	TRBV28	TGTGCCAGCAGTTCCGGGGCGGGAGCTGGCAATGAGCAGTTCTTC	CASSSGAGAGNEQFF
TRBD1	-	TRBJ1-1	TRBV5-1	TGCGCCAGCAGTTTAGGACAGGGAAGGTCTGAAGCTTTCTTT	CASSLGQGRSEAFF
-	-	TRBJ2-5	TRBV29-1	TGCAGCGTTGCAAGGGTTCAAGAGACCCAGTACTTC	CSVARVQETQYF
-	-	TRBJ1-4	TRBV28	TGTGCCAGCAGTTCCTTGGGATCGGGGGAAAAACTGTTTTTT	CASSSLGSGEKLFF
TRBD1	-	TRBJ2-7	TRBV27	TGTGCCAGCAGTTTTGCAGGGGGCGGATACGAGCAGTACTTC	CASSFAGGGYEQYF
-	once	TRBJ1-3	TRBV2	TGTGCCAGCAGTGATTTGCCGACCTTCTCTGGAAACACCATATATTTT	CASSDLPTFSGNTIYF
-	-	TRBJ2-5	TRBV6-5	TGTGCCAGCAGTGCACGAGGGGCACCTAGGGAGCAGTACTTC	CASSARGAPREQYF
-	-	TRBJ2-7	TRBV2	TGTGCCAGCAAGGTCGCAGGCCCGTACGAGCAGTACTTC	CASKVAGPYEQYF
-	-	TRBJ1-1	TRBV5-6	TGTGCCAGCAGCTTCGGATGGGTCGCTGAAGCTTTCTTT	CASSFGWVAEAFF
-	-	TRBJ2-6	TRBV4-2	TGTGCCAGCAGCCAAGATCCATACGGAGCTTCTGGGGCCAACGTCCTGACTTTC	CASSQDPYGASGANVLTF
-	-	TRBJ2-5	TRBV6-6	TGTGCCAGCAGTGGACCCGCAGGGAGAGAGCAGTACTTC	CASSGPAGREQYF